Below, 13 T cell receptor beta chains from the same sample are listed, as sequenced in a study of cytomegalovirus exposure and HLA in healthy donors. PCR amplification relied on 60 Vbeta primers (plus 13 Jbeta primers). TCRdb's table, derived via immunoSEQ multiplex PCR, lists solely in-frame clones and lacks some. The sample has 160,000 or so clones; roughly 80% are singletons. What was sequenced was PBMCs. Every receptor here comes from a male donor in good health and CMV-seronegative.

This clone has just a few counts. CDR3 in DNA: TGCGCCAGCAGCTTCGGTAACCCCACAGATACGCAGTATTTT. Protein product: CASSFGNPTDTQYF. The chain recombines TRBV5-1 with TRBJ2-3; unclear D gene. Trimming pared 2 bases from V and 2 bases from J, leaving 9 bases between. Germline V gene sequence: CDR1 SGHRS, CDR2 YFSETQ. The length of the CDR3 is 14 residues. The full variable domain, in which reference TRBV5-1 and TRBJ2-3 provide the parts outside the CDR3, is KAGVTQTPRYLIKTRGQQVTLSCSPISGHRSVSWYQQTPGQGLQFLFEYFSETQRNKGNFPGRFSGRQFSNSRSEMNVSTLELGDSALYLCASSFGNPTDTQYFGPGTRLTVL.

The chain links TRBV5-1 to TRBJ2-2; 16 bases map to TRBD2. The CDR3 has 17 amino acids. The germline gives CDR1 SGHRS, CDR2 YFSETQ. Losses at the gene ends were 4 bases for V and 7 bases for J; bases not matched to a gene: 7. CDR3 in amino acids: CASSIGTSGRADGELFF. The CDR3 DNA sequence: TGCGCCAGCAGCATCGGGACTAGCGGGAGGGCCGACGGGGAGCTGTTTTTT.

The rearrangement joins TRBV4-1 to TRBJ2-3; D gene uncertain. V lost 1 base and J lost 7, with 12 bases in between. Germline V gives CDR1 MGHRA, CDR2 YSYEKL. There are 14 residues in the CDR3. The CDR3 bases are TGCGCCAGCAGCCAAGGAGGTGATCTAAATACGCAGTATTTT. This encodes CASSQGGDLNTQYF.

The genes are TRBV2 and TRBJ1-1; the match to TRBD1 covers 10 bases. There are 22 residues in the CDR3. Germline CDR1 SNHLY, CDR2 FYNNEI. J gave up 7 bases and V 0 bases, and 26 bases lay outside the gene matches. CDR3 bases: TGTGCCAGCAGTGAAGCGCTTCGGTGGGGGACAGGGGCGGAGGCCGTCGTGAGTGAAGCTTTCTTT. It is translated as CASSEALRWGTGAEAVVSEAFF.

The chain is built from TRBV7-2 and TRBJ2-7, with TRBD2 as a possible D gene (5 bases). The V gene's germline CDR1 is SGHTA and CDR2 FQGNSA. The CDR3 covers 15 residues. Between the trimmed V and J ends, which lost 4 bases and 3 bases, there was a span of 16 bases. This CDR3 is CASSSKRSVSYEQYF. Here the CDR3 DNA reads TGTGCCAGCAGCTCGAAACGTAGCGTTAGCTACGAGCAGTACTTC. Combining the CDR3 with reference TRBV7-2 and TRBJ2-7 gives the whole variable domain GAGVSQSPSNKVTEKGKDVELRCDPISGHTALYWYRQSLGQGLEFLIYFQGNSAPDKSGLPSDRFSAERTGGSVSTLTIQRTQQEDSAVYLCASSSKRSVSYEQYFGPGTRLTVT.

V usage is TRBV6-6 and J usage is TRBJ1-5, with D perhaps TRBD1 (5 bases). Germline CDR1 reads MNHNY; CDR2 reads SVGAGI (reference sequence). This CDR3 has 15 amino acids. The V end lost 7 bases, the J end lost 1 base, and 14 bases lay between the germline ends. The CDR3 spells CASKARGGSNQPQHF. Here the CDR3 DNA reads TGTGCCAGCAAGGCCCGGGGGGGAAGCAATCAGCCCCAGCATTTT.

The chain joins TRBV5-1 to TRBJ2-2; D is perhaps TRBD1 (5 bases). The CDR3 contains 12 residues. Trimming left V 4 bases short and J 6 bases short, with 7 bases between. In germline, CDR1 is SGHRS, CDR2 YFSETQ. Here the CDR3 reads CASSRGAGELFF. CDR3 in DNA: TGCGCCAGCAGCAGGGGCGCCGGGGAGCTGTTTTTT.

This chain uses TRBV25-1 with TRBJ1-6; TRBD1 matches 7 bases. This CDR3 has 14 residues. Germline values: CDR1 MGHDK, CDR2 SYGVNS. J lost 7 bases, V lost 6 bases, and 6 bases had no gene match. The CDR3 region is CASRDRAKNSPLHF. The CDR3 DNA sequence: TGTGCCAGCAGAGACAGGGCAAAGAATTCACCCCTCCACTTT.

The sample holds a few counts of this clone. V and J are TRBV29-1 and TRBJ2-1; TRBD2 aligns across 8 bases. The germline CDR1 and CDR2 sequences are SQVTM and ANQGSEA. V lost 6 bases, J lost 0 bases, and 4 bases stayed unmatched. The CDR3 has 14 residues. CDR3 coding DNA: TGCAGCGTCCGGGGGGGGGACTCCTACAATGAGCAGTTCTTC. This translates into CSVRGGDSYNEQFF.

V usage is TRBV2 and J usage is TRBJ2-2; tentatively, D is TRBD1 (7 bases). V was cut by 4 bases and J by 5 bases, with 17 bases left in between. The CDR3 covers 16 residues. Germline V gene sequence: CDR1 SNHLY, CDR2 FYNNEI. For the CDR3, the DNA is TGTGCCAGCAGTGTTAGCACAGGGGCGGGGACCGGGGAGCTGTTTTTT. This codes for CASSVSTGAGTGELFF.

The genes are TRBV27 and TRBJ2-1, with 7 bases matching TRBD1. V dropped 9 bases and J dropped 7; count of bases not matched to a gene: 12. The germline V gene has CDR1 MNHEY and CDR2 SMNVEV (reference sequence). The CDR3 spans 14 residues. CDR3 residues: CASGDSFDGNEQFF. CDR3 nucleotides: TGTGCCAGTGGGGACAGCTTTGATGGGAATGAGCAGTTCTTC.

In this sample, this clone turned up once. The chain employs TRBV5-6 and TRBJ2-2; 8 nucleotides match TRBD2. Germline assignment: CDR1 SGHDT and CDR2 YYEEEE. CDR3 length: 15 residues. V dropped 4 bases and J dropped 2; count of bases not matched to a gene: 4. The CDR3 DNA follows: TGTGCCAGCAGCCCGGGGGGGACAAACACCGGGGAGCTGTTTTTT. Translation gives CASSPGGTNTGELFF.

This sequence joins TRBV19 and TRBJ2-3; perhaps TRBD1 as D (5 bases). The CDR3 extends over 15 amino acids. Trimming removed 3 bases at V and 2 bases at J, with 12 bases between. Germline CDR1 is LNHDA and CDR2 is SQIVND (reference sequence). The CDR3 is CASSIDSKSTDTQYF. In DNA form, the CDR3 reads TGTGCCAGTAGTATCGACAGCAAGTCCACAGATACGCAGTATTTT.